This T cell receptor beta chain was sequenced during a study of CXCR3-negative and CXCR3-positive naive CD8 T cells. Libraries were UMI-labeled 5' RACE TRB cDNA. From the 5' RACE reads, TCRdb lists one entry per CDR3 protein and no DNA. The sample table includes fewer than 95,000 distinct CDR3 sequences. A remark on this clonotype: The target antigen is unknown.

Per germline, CDR1 SQVTM and CDR2 ANQGSEA. The CDR3 loop spans 12 amino acids. Study outcomes and limitations: Against CXCR3-negative naive cells, CXCR3-positive naive cells showed more hydrophobic TRB CDR3s. CXCR3 levels fell partly with cryopreservation; most assays relied on fresh PBMCs.

The source material was naive CXCR3- CD8+ T cells from blood. Subset in this sample: CD45RO-CCR7+CD27+CD95- naive CD8+ T cells lacking CXCR3 (TNR3-). The J gene is TRBJ2-7, the V gene TRBV29-1. The clonotype originates from a human donor in good health. Some clones in this sample may be carry-over from other donors' samples. Here the CDR3 reads CSVEDLGYEQYF.